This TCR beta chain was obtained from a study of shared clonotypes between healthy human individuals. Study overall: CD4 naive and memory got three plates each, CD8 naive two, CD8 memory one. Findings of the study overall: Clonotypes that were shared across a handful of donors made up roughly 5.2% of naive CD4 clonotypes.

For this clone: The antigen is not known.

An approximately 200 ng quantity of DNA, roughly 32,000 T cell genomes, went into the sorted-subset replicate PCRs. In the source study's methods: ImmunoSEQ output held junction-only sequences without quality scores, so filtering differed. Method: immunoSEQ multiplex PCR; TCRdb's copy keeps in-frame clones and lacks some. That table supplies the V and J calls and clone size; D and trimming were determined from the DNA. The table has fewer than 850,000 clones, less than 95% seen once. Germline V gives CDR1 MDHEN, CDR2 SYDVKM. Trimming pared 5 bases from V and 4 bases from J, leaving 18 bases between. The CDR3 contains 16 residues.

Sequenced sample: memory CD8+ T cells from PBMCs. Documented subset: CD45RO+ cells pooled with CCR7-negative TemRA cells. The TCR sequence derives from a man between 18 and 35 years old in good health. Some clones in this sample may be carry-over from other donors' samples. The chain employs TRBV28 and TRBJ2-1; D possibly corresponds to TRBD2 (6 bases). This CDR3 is CASSPRVAEVYNEQFF. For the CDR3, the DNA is TGTGCCAGCAGTCCCCGGGTAGCGGAGGTTTACAATGAGCAGTTCTTC.